These T cell receptor beta chains were read from a single sample in a study of OX40 agonist ivuxolimab in advanced cancers. Here immunoSEQ multiplex PCR was the method, and the copy in TCRdb shows in-frame clones only, minus some. The sample lists roughly 70,000 clones, approximately 90% occurring once. The material was CD4+ or CD8+ T cells sorted from blood, obtained in a trial of the OX40 agonist ivuxolimab. These receptors were taken from an adult with an advanced solid tumor such as melanoma, head and neck, liver or kidney cancer. CDR3s include the opening cysteine and the closing phenylalanine or tryptophan. The D gene is left open where the match is weak. Clone size is not always given. Where it is, it says once, few, many or a class for expanded clones.

.,TRBJ1-3,.,TRBV18,CASSPEDTIYF,TGTGCCAGCTCACCCGAAGACACCATATATTTT
.,TRBJ1-1,.,TRBV5-1,CASSSVPNTEAFF,TGCGCCAGCAGCTCAGTTCCGAACACTGAAGCTTTCTTT
.,TRBJ1-1,.,TRBV6-1,CASNSGTDSNTEAFF,TGTGCCAGCAATTCAGGGACTGACTCGAACACTGAAGCTTTCTTT
TRBD1,TRBJ1-2,.,TRBV2,CASSHTGGVDGYTF,TGTGCCAGCAGTCATACAGGGGGCGTAGATGGCTACACCTTC
.,TRBJ2-2,.,TRBV5-1,CASSQQGHLNTGELFF,TGCGCCAGCAGTCAACAGGGACACCTGAACACCGGGGAGCTGTTTTTT
TRBD1,TRBJ1-2,.,TRBV10-3,CAIRTGGNYGYTF,TGTGCCATCAGGACAGGGGGGAACTATGGCTACACCTTC
.,TRBJ1-1,once,TRBV30,CAGGGGILNTEAFF,TGTGCCGGGGGCGGTGGGATCTTGAACACTGAAGCTTTCTTT
TRBD2,TRBJ2-1,few,TRBV5-4,CASSLAKDSGTYNEQFF,TGTGCCAGCAGCTTGGCCAAAGATAGCGGGACATACAATGAGCAGTTCTTC
.,TRBJ2-2,.,TRBV18,CASSPSGTGELFF,TGTGCCAGCTCACCCAGCGGCACCGGGGAGCTGTTTTTT
.,TRBJ2-3,.,TRBV7-2,CASRKIGADTQYF,TGTGCCAGCAGGAAAATAGGGGCAGATACGCAGTATTTT
.,TRBJ2-7,.,TRBV19,CASRPDFSYEQYF,TGTGCCAGTAGACCGGACTTTTCCTACGAGCAGTACTTC
TRBD1,TRBJ2-7,.,TRBV6-1,CASSEQGALYEQYF,TGTGCCAGCAGTGAACAGGGGGCCTTGTACGAGCAGTACTTC
TRBD1,TRBJ2-7,.,TRBV11-2,CASRDPGTGGPYEQYF,TGTGCCAGCAGGGACCCCGGGACAGGGGGCCCCTACGAGCAGTACTTC
.,TRBJ2-1,.,TRBV6-1,CASSEAGGGQFF,TGTGCCAGCAGTGAGGCAGGGGGGGGGCAGTTCTTC
.,TRBJ2-2,.,TRBV12-5,CASGPGARGTGELFF,TGTGCTAGTGGACCAGGGGCCCGAGGCACCGGGGAGCTGTTTTTT
TRBD1,TRBJ2-7,.,TRBV18,CASSSRTGGEQYF,TGTGCCAGCTCATCAAGGACAGGGGGCGAGCAGTACTTC
TRBD2,TRBJ2-3,.,TRBV19,CASSSSGRTDTQYF,TGTGCCAGTAGTAGTTCCGGGAGGACAGATACGCAGTATTTT
TRBD2,TRBJ2-7,.,TRBV5-5,CASSLGPSGSLYEQYF,TGTGCCAGCAGCTTGGGCCCTAGCGGGAGTCTCTACGAGCAGTACTTC
.,TRBJ1-5,.,TRBV6-1,CASSESGGSNQPQHF,TGTGCCAGCAGTGAATCGGGGGGCAGCAATCAGCCCCAGCATTTT
TRBD1,TRBJ1-5,.,TRBV7-8,CASSFGQGAGQPQHF,TGTGCCAGCAGCTTTGGACAGGGGGCCGGTCAGCCCCAGCATTTT
.,TRBJ2-7,.,TRBV28,CASRQYSYEQYF,TGTGCCAGCAGACAGTACTCCTACGAGCAGTACTTC
TRBD2,TRBJ2-2,.,TRBV30,CAWSPLRAGGTGELFF,TGTGCCTGGAGTCCACTCCGAGCGGGAGGCACCGGGGAGCTGTTTTTT
.,TRBJ1-3,.,TRBV6-6,CASSALQDFSGNTIYF,TGTGCCAGCAGCGCGCTTCAGGACTTCTCTGGAAACACCATATATTTT
.,TRBJ2-5,.,TRBV5-5,CASSFQETQYF,TGTGCCAGCAGCTTCCAGGAGACCCAGTACTTC
TRBD2,TRBJ2-3,.,TRBV27,CASSASGASTDTQYF,TGTGCCAGCAGTGCGAGCGGGGCGAGCACAGATACGCAGTATTTT
.,TRBJ2-7,.,TRBV18,CASSPTFDSAGSVRDF,TGTGCCAGCTCACCTACTTTTGATTCGGCAGGCTCCGTGAGAGACTTC
TRBD1,TRBJ1-1,.,TRBV27,CASSAPGQGKTEAFF,TGTGCCAGCAGTGCGCCGGGACAGGGGAAGACTGAAGCTTTCTTT
.,TRBJ2-3,.,TRBV6-1,CASSFRRDGADTQYF,TGTGCCAGCAGTTTTCGGCGGGACGGGGCAGATACGCAGTATTTT
.,TRBJ2-2,once,TRBV6-1,CASTINRDTGELFF,TGTGCCAGCACCATCAACAGGGACACCGGGGAGCTGTTTTTT
.,TRBJ2-6,.,TRBV19,CASSLTFRNSGANVLTF,TGTGCCAGTAGTCTAACGTTCCGGAACTCTGGGGCCAACGTCCTGACTTTC
TRBD2,TRBJ2-1,.,TRBV5-4,CASRVGLALTYNEQFF,TGTGCCAGCCGGGTGGGACTAGCACTTACCTACAATGAGCAGTTCTTC
TRBD2,TRBJ2-2,.,TRBV19,CASSSIEAGGDGELFF,TGTGCCAGTAGTTCAATCGAGGCGGGAGGCGACGGGGAGCTGTTTTTT
.,TRBJ2-2,.,TRBV7-7,CASSQVAQANTGELFF,TGTGCTAGCAGCCAAGTAGCGCAAGCGAACACCGGGGAGCTGTTTTTT
TRBD1,TRBJ2-7,.,TRBV5-1,CASSSRQGAYEQYF,TGCGCCAGCAGCTCCCGACAGGGGGCCTACGAGCAGTACTTC
.,TRBJ2-1,.,TRBV27,CASQRTVYNEQFF,TGTGCCAGCCAACGGACAGTGTACAATGAGCAGTTCTTC
.,TRBJ2-6,.,TRBV27,CASSRTRGAGANVLTF,TGTGCCAGCAGCAGAACCAGGGGGGCTGGGGCCAACGTCCTGACTTTC
.,TRBJ2-1,.,TRBV18,CASSPTLENNEQFF,TGTGCCAGCTCACCGACGCTGGAAAACAATGAGCAGTTCTTC
TRBD1,TRBJ2-7,.,TRBV7-9,CASSRYTGAQDEQYF,TGTGCCAGCAGCCGATACACAGGGGCCCAGGACGAGCAGTACTTC
TRBD1,TRBJ2-3,once,TRBV25-1,CASRQGQLDTQYF,TGTGCCAGCAGACAGGGACAGCTAGATACGCAGTATTTT
TRBD1,TRBJ2-2,.,TRBV5-6,CASSPSWTGFLTGELFF,TGTGCCAGCAGTCCATCCTGGACAGGGTTTTTGACCGGGGAGCTGTTTTTT
.,TRBJ2-3,.,TRBV5-1,CASSEQSSTDTQYF,TGCGCCAGCAGCGAACAATCTAGCACAGATACGCAGTATTTT
TRBD2,TRBJ2-3,.,TRBV6-6,CASSDNQRGVTDTQYF,TGTGCCAGCAGCGATAACCAGCGGGGGGTCACAGATACGCAGTATTTT
.,TRBJ1-3,.,TRBV28,CASQTGVGNTIYF,TGTGCCTCCCAGACCGGGGTCGGAAACACCATATATTTT
TRBD2,TRBJ2-1,once,TRBV11-3,CASSLEAGAYNEQFF,TGTGCCAGCAGCTTAGAAGCGGGAGCTTACAATGAGCAGTTCTTC
TRBD1,TRBJ1-4,.,TRBV6-5,CASSYQGDRNEKLFF,TGTGCCAGCAGTTACCAGGGGGACCGAAATGAAAAACTGTTTTTT
.,TRBJ2-3,.,TRBV21-1,CASSSGGGVGTDTQYF,TGTGCCAGCAGCTCAGGGGGCGGGGTAGGCACAGATACGCAGTATTTT
.,TRBJ2-2,.,TRBV5-1,CASSLQWSGGELFF,TGCGCCAGCAGCTTACAGTGGTCGGGCGGGGAGCTGTTTTTT
.,TRBJ1-1,.,TRBV11-2,CASSVEFTEAFF,TGTGCCAGCAGCGTAGAATTTACTGAAGCTTTCTTT
.,TRBJ2-1,.,TRBV19,CASSGSSSSYNEQFF,TGTGCCAGTAGCGGTAGCTCGAGCTCCTACAATGAGCAGTTCTTC
.,TRBJ2-3,.,TRBV25-1,CASSRGLTDTQYF,TGTGCCAGCAGTAGAGGGCTCACAGATACGCAGTATTTT
TRBD1,TRBJ2-7,.,TRBV5-1,CASSLQGRTYEQYF,TGCGCCAGCAGCTTACAGGGGCGGACCTACGAGCAGTACTTC